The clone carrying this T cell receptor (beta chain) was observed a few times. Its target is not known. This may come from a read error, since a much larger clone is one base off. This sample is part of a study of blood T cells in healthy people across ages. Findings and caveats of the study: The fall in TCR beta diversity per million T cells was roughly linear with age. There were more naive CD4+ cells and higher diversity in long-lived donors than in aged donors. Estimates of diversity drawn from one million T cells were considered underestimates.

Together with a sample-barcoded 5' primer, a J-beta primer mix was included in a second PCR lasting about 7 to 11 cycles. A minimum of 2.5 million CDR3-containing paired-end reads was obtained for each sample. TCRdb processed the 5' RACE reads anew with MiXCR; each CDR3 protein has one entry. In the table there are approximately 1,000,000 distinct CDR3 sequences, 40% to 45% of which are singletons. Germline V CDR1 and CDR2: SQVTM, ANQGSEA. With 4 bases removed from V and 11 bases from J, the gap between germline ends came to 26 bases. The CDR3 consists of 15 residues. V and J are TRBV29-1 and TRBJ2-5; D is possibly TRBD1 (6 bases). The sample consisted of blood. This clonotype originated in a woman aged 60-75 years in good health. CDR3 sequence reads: CSVAGEGVRYNEQYF. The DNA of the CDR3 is TGCAGCGTTGCGGGCGAGGGGGTTCGCTACAATGAGCAGTACTTC.